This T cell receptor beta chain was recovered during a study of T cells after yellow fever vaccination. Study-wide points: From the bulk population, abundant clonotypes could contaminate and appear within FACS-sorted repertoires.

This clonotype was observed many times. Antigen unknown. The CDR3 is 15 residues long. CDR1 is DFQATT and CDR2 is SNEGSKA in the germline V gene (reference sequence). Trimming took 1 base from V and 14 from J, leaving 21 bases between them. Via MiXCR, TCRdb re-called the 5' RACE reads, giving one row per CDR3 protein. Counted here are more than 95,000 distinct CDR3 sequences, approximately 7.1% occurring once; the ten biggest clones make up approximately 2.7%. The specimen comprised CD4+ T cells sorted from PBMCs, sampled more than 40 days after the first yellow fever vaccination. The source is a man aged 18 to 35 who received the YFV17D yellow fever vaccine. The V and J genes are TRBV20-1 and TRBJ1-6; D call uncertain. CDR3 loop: CSARASHGRRSALHF. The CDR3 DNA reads TGCAGTGCTAGAGCTAGTCACGGAAGGAGGTCGGCCCTCCACTTT.